One sample yielded the 2 T cell receptor beta chains listed below, sequenced in a study of cytomegalovirus exposure and HLA in healthy donors listed by TCRdb under 2017. The library was obtained by the immunoSEQ multiplex PCR assay. For the multiplex PCR, a mixture combining 60 forward primers for TCR Vbeta segments and 13 reverse primers for TCR Jbeta segments was used. The clones in this table, taken by TCRdb from immuneACCESS, are in-frame only. Not every clone is retained; where verified, under half of the shortfall comes from an unresolved V gene, and the cause of the rest is unknown. The sample table holds almost 200,000 clones, of which roughly 77% were seen once. 0.39% of the sample comes from the top ten. Material: PBMCs. The source is a male donor in good health and CMV-seropositive.

The V gene is TRBV7-2, the J gene TRBJ1-3; 7 positions match TRBD1. Unmatched junction bases numbered 3, after V lost 4 bases and J lost 3 bases. The CDR3 spans 14 residues. CDR1 and CDR2 (germline): SGHTA, FQGNSA. CDR3 residues: CASSSRQGGNTIYF. The CDR3 DNA reads TGTGCCAGCAGCTCTAGACAGGGTGGAAACACCATATATTTT.

The V call is TRBV23-1, the J call TRBJ2-7, with D possibly TRBD1 on 5 matching bases. TRBV23-1 is recorded as an ORF, its role being uncertain. The CDR3 covers 13 residues. V was pared by 9 bases and J by 3 bases, with 15 bases between. The CDR3 region is CARTTTDRYEQYF. CDR3 nucleotides: TGCGCCAGGACAACGACAGACCGCTACGAGCAGTACTTC.